The source of this T cell receptor (beta chain) is a study of blood T cell repertoires in COVID-19. Study-wide context: Both acute and convalescent COVID-19 samples were obtained from the United States, Italy and Spain. Sources were T cells, B-cell-depleted T cells, or PBMCs; the material itself was cDNA or gDNA.

This clone appeared a single time. Per the original methods: It was from reference gene primer amplification that nucleated cell counts were estimated. The data were produced by immunoSEQ multiplex PCR, yet TCRdb's version contains in-frame clones alone and is incomplete. That table furnishes V, J and clone size, whereas the DNA furnished D and trimming. Here the sample spans about 76,000 clones, approximately 85% being singletons. V gave up 2 bases and J gave up 6 bases; unmatched junction bases: 11. The CDR3 length is 16 residues. Looked up from germline, CDR1 is SEHNR and CDR2 is FQNEAQ (reference sequence).

The genes are TRBV7-9 and TRBJ2-7; 9 nucleotides agree with TRBD2. The source of this sequence is a man in his forties or fifties with COVID-19, enrolled during active disease. The sequenced material came from peripheral blood. DNA of the CDR3: TGTGCCAGCAGCTTACTAGCGGGAACTGGGGCCTCCGAGCAGTACTTC. Translated, it gives CASSLLAGTGASEQYF. The full variable domain, completed using reference TRBV7-9 and TRBJ2-7, is DTGVSQNPRHKITKRGQNVTFRCDPISEHNRLYWYRQTLGQGPEFLTYFQNEAQLEKSRLLSDRFSAERPKGSFSTLEIQRTEQGDSAMYLCASSLLAGTGASEQYFGPGTRLTVT.